A selection of T cell receptor beta chains follows, all from one sample in a study of Graves' ophthalmopathy and Graves' hyperthyroidism. TCRdb re-called the multiplex PCR reads through MiXCR, storing one row per CDR3 protein. The table includes 500,000 to 800,000 distinct CDR3 sequences, 35% to 45% detected once. The specimen sequenced was peripheral blood. The receptors derive from an adult man with Graves' ophthalmopathy. CDR3s include the opening cysteine and the closing phenylalanine or tryptophan. Each record gives: V gene, J gene, D gene, clone size, CDR3 protein, CDR3 DNA. The D gene is left open where the match is weak. Size values are once, few and many counts, or a class for expanded clones, and some rows have none.

v_call: TRBV12-3/TRBV12-4
j_call: TRBJ2-5
d_call: .
clone_size: .
cdr3_aa: CASSLTVGTETQYF
cdr3_nt: TGTGCCAGCAGTTTGACAGTGGGGACGGAGACCCAGTACTTC

v_call: TRBV12-5
j_call: TRBJ1-5
d_call: TRBD1
clone_size: few
cdr3_aa: CASGPDRERQPQHF
cdr3_nt: TGTGCTAGTGGTCCCGACAGGGAGCGACAGCCCCAGCATTTT

v_call: TRBV15
j_call: TRBJ1-2
d_call: .
clone_size: .
cdr3_aa: CATSSVSGHYGYTF
cdr3_nt: TGTGCCACCAGCAGCGTGTCAGGGCACTATGGCTACACCTTC

v_call: TRBV10-3
j_call: TRBJ1-1
d_call: TRBD1
clone_size: many
cdr3_aa: CAISEWGQEDTEAFF
cdr3_nt: TGTGCCATCAGTGAGTGGGGACAGGAAGACACTGAAGCTTTCTTT

v_call: TRBV10-3
j_call: TRBJ1-4
d_call: TRBD1
clone_size: .
cdr3_aa: CASSYATGGGEKLFF
cdr3_nt: TGTGCCAGCAGTTACGCGACAGGGGGAGGAGAAAAACTGTTTTTT

v_call: TRBV29-1
j_call: TRBJ2-5
d_call: .
clone_size: .
cdr3_aa: CSVEGLQETQYF
cdr3_nt: TGCAGCGTTGAGGGACTCCAAGAGACCCAGTACTTC

v_call: TRBV6-5
j_call: TRBJ2-7
d_call: .
clone_size: many
cdr3_aa: CASSYQGSLHEQYF
cdr3_nt: TGTGCCAGCAGTTACCAGGGTTCTCTCCACGAGCAGTACTTC

v_call: TRBV7-8
j_call: TRBJ1-5
d_call: TRBD1
clone_size: few
cdr3_aa: CASSDRGRGETQHF
cdr3_nt: TGTGCCAGCAGCGATAGGGGGCGCGGGGAGACCCAGCATTTT

v_call: TRBV20-1
j_call: TRBJ1-2
d_call: .
clone_size: many
cdr3_aa: CSAREGRESYGYTF
cdr3_nt: TGCAGTGCTAGAGAGGGCAGGGAGAGCTATGGCTACACCTTC

v_call: TRBV13
j_call: TRBJ1-3
d_call: .
clone_size: .
cdr3_aa: CASSLGAVGNTIYF
cdr3_nt: TGTGCCAGCAGCTTAGGGGCAGTTGGAAACACCATATATTTT

v_call: TRBV15
j_call: TRBJ2-5
d_call: TRBD2
clone_size: .
cdr3_aa: CATSFGRGETQYF
cdr3_nt: TGTGCCACCAGTTTCGGGAGGGGAGAGACCCAGTACTTC

v_call: TRBV19
j_call: TRBJ1-1
d_call: .
clone_size: many
cdr3_aa: CASSMGANMNTEAFF
cdr3_nt: TGTGCCAGTAGTATGGGGGCTAATATGAACACTGAAGCTTTCTTT

v_call: TRBV7-2
j_call: TRBJ2-7
d_call: TRBD1
clone_size: many
cdr3_aa: CASSTTGNTYEQYF
cdr3_nt: TGTGCCAGCAGCACGACAGGGAACACCTACGAGCAGTACTTC

v_call: TRBV29-1
j_call: TRBJ1-4
d_call: TRBD1
clone_size: .
cdr3_aa: CSPRTGKEKLFF
cdr3_nt: TGCAGCCCGAGGACAGGGAAGGAAAAACTGTTTTTT

v_call: TRBV15
j_call: TRBJ2-3
d_call: TRBD1
clone_size: once
cdr3_aa: CATSREAMTGGGGDTQYF
cdr3_nt: TGTGCCACCAGCAGAGAAGCCATGACAGGGGGCGGTGGGGATACGCAGTATTTT

v_call: TRBV27
j_call: TRBJ2-5
d_call: TRBD2
clone_size: few
cdr3_aa: CASRSILAGEETQYF
cdr3_nt: TGTGCCAGCAGATCAATACTAGCGGGAGAGGAGACCCAGTACTTC

v_call: TRBV7-3
j_call: TRBJ1-5
d_call: TRBD1
clone_size: many
cdr3_aa: CASSYHLDRDVLSNQPQHF
cdr3_nt: TGTGCCAGCAGCTACCACCTAGACAGGGACGTCTTGAGCAATCAGCCCCAGCATTTT

v_call: TRBV15
j_call: TRBJ2-5
d_call: .
clone_size: .
cdr3_aa: CATSRGGGETQYF
cdr3_nt: TGTGCCACCAGTCGGGGAGGGGGCGAGACTCAGTACTTC

v_call: TRBV2
j_call: TRBJ1-1
d_call: .
clone_size: once
cdr3_aa: CARDGRKSGTEAFF
cdr3_nt: TGTGCTAGAGATGGGCGGAAGAGCGGCACTGAAGCTTTCTTT

v_call: TRBV15
j_call: TRBJ2-5
d_call: TRBD2
clone_size: .
cdr3_aa: CATSLPRGGPYETQYF
cdr3_nt: TGTGCCACCAGCCTACCACGGGGAGGGCCCTACGAGACCCAGTACTTC

v_call: TRBV24-1
j_call: TRBJ2-7
d_call: TRBD2
clone_size: few
cdr3_aa: CASSLGSGAHEQYF
cdr3_nt: TGTGCCAGCAGTTTGGGTAGCGGGGCCCACGAGCAGTACTTC

v_call: TRBV24-1
j_call: TRBJ1-5
d_call: .
clone_size: .
cdr3_aa: CATSVSSEVGETQHF
cdr3_nt: TGTGCCACCAGTGTGAGTAGCGAGGTCGGAGAGACCCAGCATTTT

v_call: TRBV25-1
j_call: TRBJ1-5
d_call: .
clone_size: .
cdr3_aa: CASRDENQPQHF
cdr3_nt: TGTGCCAGCAGGGACGAAAATCAGCCCCAGCATTTT

v_call: TRBV10-3
j_call: TRBJ1-4
d_call: .
clone_size: .
cdr3_aa: CAISPIRQRRKLFF
cdr3_nt: TGTGCCATCAGTCCAATCCGACAGAGGAGAAAACTGTTTTTT

v_call: TRBV12-3/TRBV12-4
j_call: TRBJ2-7
d_call: .
clone_size: .
cdr3_aa: CASSGPESSYEQYF
cdr3_nt: TGTGCCAGCAGTGGGCCGGAAAGCTCCTACGAGCAGTACTTC

v_call: TRBV12-3/TRBV12-4
j_call: TRBJ2-3
d_call: TRBD2
clone_size: once
cdr3_aa: CASILGAGGASTDTQYF
cdr3_nt: TGTGCCAGCATACTTGGAGCGGGGGGGGCTAGCACAGATACGCAGTATTTT

v_call: TRBV7-2
j_call: TRBJ1-2
d_call: .
clone_size: many
cdr3_aa: CASSSTSTGFGGYTF
cdr3_nt: TGTGCCAGCAGCTCAACCTCAACAGGGTTCGGTGGCTACACCTTC

v_call: TRBV9
j_call: TRBJ1-6
d_call: TRBD1
clone_size: .
cdr3_aa: CASSPAGTGVSPLHF
cdr3_nt: TGTGCCAGCAGCCCAGCAGGGACAGGGGTCTCACCCCTCCACTTT

v_call: TRBV7-9
j_call: TRBJ1-4
d_call: .
clone_size: .
cdr3_aa: CASSPTYRAEKLFF
cdr3_nt: TGTGCCAGCAGCCCTACCTACAGGGCGGAAAAACTGTTTTTT

v_call: TRBV16
j_call: TRBJ2-7
d_call: .
clone_size: .
cdr3_aa: CASSQAGARPYEQYF
cdr3_nt: TGTGCCAGCAGCCAAGCAGGGGCTCGCCCCTACGAGCAGTACTTC